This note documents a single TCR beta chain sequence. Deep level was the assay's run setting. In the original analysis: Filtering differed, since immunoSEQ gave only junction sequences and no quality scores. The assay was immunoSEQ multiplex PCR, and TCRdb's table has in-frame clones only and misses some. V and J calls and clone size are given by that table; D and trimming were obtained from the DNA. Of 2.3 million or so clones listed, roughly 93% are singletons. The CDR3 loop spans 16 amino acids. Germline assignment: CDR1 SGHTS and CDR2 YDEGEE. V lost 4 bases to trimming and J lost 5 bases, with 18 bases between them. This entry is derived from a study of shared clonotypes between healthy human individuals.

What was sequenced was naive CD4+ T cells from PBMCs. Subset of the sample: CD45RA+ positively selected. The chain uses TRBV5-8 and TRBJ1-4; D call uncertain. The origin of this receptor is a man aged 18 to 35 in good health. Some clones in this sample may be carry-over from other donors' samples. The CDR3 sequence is CASSPGIGRRNEKLFF. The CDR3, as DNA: TGTGCCAGCAGCCCGGGGATCGGACGGAGAAATGAAAAACTGTTTTTT. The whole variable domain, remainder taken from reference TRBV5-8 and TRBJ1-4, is EAGVTQSPTHLIKTRGQQATLRCSPISGHTSVYWYQQALGLGLQFLLWYDEGEERNRGNFPPRFSGRQFPNYSSELNVNALELEDSALYLCASSPGIGRRNEKLFFGSGTQLSVL.